The TCR beta chain described here comes from a study of blood T cell repertoires in COVID-19. Whole-study context: Acute-phase and convalescent COVID-19 samples originated in the United States, Italy and Spain. T cells, B-cell-depleted T cells, or PBMCs supplied cDNA or gDNA.

This CDR3 contains 14 residues. Germline lookup yields CDR1 MNHEY and CDR2 SMNVEV (reference sequence). The ends lost 6 bases at V and 2 bases at J; junction bases unmatched: 6. As handled by the study authors: Cell counts per sample came from amplifying reference gene primers. Sequenced by immunoSEQ multiplex PCR; TCRdb stores in-frame clones only, minus some. The V and J calls and clone size come from that table; D and trimming were worked out from the DNA. The sample has hundreds of thousands of clones, 75% to 90% seen once; the top ten hold 4% to 5.5%. The receptor was isolated from a woman aged 25 to 39 with acute or convalescent COVID-19. Sequencing used peripheral blood. The chain joins TRBV27 to TRBJ2-7; the match to TRBD2 covers 8 bases. The CDR3 spells CASSLAGPPYEQYF. The CDR3 coding sequence is TGTGCCAGCAGCTTAGCGGGACCTCCCTACGAGCAGTACTTC.